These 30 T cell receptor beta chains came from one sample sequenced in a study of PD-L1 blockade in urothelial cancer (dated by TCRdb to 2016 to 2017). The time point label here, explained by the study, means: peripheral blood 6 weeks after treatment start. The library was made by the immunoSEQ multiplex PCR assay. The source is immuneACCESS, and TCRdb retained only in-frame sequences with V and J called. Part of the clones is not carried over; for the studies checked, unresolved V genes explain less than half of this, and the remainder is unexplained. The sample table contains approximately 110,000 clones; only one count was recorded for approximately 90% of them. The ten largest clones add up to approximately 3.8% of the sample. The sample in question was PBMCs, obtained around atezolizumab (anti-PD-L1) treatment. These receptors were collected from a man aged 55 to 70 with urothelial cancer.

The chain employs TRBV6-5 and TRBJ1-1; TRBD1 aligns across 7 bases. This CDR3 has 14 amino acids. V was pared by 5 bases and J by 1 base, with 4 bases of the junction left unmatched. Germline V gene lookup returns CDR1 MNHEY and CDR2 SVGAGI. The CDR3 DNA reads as TGTGCCAGCAGTCCCGGGACAGAGAACACTGAAGCTTTCTTT. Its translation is CASSPGTENTEAFF.

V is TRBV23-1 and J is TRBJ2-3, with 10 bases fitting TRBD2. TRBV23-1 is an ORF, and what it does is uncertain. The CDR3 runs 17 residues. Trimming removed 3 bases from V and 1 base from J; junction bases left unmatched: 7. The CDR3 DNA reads TGCGCCAGCAGTCATTGTAGCGGGAGGCGGGGCACAGATACGCAGTATTTT. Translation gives CASSHCSGRRGTDTQYF.

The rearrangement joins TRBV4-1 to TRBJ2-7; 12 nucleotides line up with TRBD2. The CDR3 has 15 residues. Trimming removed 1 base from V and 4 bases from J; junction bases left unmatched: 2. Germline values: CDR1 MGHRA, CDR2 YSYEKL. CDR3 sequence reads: CASSQGLAGVYEQYF. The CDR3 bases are TGCGCCAGCAGCCAAGGACTAGCGGGAGTATACGAGCAGTACTTC.

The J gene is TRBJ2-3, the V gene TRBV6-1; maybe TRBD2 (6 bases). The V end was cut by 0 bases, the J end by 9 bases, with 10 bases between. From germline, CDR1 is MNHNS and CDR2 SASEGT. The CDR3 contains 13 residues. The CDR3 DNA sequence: TGTGCCAGCAGTGAAGCGCCGCTAGCGACGCAGTATTTT. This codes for CASSEAPLATQYF.

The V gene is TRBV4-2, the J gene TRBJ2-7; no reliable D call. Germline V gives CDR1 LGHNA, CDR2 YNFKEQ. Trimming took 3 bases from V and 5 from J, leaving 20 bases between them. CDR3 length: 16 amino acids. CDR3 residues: CASSHAVAVSMDEQYF. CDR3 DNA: TGTGCCAGCAGCCACGCGGTAGCAGTATCAATGGACGAGCAGTACTTC.

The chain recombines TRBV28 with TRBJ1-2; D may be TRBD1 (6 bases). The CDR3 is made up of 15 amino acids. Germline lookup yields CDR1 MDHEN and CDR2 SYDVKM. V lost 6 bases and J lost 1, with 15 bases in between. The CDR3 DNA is TGTGCCAGCAGCACCGACGCCAGGGGTAACTATGGCTACACCTTC. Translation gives CASSTDARGNYGYTF.

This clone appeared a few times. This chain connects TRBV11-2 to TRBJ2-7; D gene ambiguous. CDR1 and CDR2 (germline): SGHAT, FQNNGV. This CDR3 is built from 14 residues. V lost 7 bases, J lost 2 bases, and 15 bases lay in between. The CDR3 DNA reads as TGTGCCAGCACCTCACCGGTGTTCGCCTACGAGCAGTACTTC. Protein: CASTSPVFAYEQYF.

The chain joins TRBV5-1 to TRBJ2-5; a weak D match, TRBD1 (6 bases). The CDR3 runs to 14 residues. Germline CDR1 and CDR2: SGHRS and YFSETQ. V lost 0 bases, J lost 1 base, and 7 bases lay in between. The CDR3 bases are TGCGCCAGCAGCTTGGTAGGGGGCCAAGAGACCCAGTACTTC. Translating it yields CASSLVGGQETQYF.

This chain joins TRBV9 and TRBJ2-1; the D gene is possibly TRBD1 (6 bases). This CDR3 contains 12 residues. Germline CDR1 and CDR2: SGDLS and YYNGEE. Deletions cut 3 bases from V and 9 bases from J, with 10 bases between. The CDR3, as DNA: TGTGCCAGCAGCGACAGGGATGGTGAGCAGTTCTTC. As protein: CASSDRDGEQFF.

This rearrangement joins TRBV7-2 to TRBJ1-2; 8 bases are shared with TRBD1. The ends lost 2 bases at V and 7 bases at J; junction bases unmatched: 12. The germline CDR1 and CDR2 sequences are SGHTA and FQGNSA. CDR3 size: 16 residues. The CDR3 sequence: CASSLMARDRSGGYTF. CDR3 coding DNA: TGTGCCAGCAGCTTAATGGCCCGGGACAGGTCTGGTGGCTACACCTTC.

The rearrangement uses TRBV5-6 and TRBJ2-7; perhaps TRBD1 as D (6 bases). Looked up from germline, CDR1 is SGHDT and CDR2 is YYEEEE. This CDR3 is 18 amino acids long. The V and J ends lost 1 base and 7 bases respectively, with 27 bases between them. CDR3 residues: CASSLLLVQGIPWREQYF. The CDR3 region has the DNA TGTGCCAGCAGCTTGTTATTGGTTCAGGGGATCCCATGGCGGGAGCAGTACTTC.

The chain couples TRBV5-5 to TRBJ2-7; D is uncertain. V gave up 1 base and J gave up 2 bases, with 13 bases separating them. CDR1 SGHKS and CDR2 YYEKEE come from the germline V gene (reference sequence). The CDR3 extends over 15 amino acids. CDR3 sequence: CASSLSPNLPYEQYF. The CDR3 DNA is TGTGCCAGCAGCTTGAGCCCGAACCTCCCCTACGAGCAGTACTTC.

The chain's CDR3 is CASSRQNTEAFF. The DNA for the CDR3 is TGTGCCAGCTCACGACAGAACACTGAAGCTTTCTTT. The chain joins TRBV6-1 to TRBJ1-1; D unclear. The CDR3 extends over 12 amino acids. Looked up from germline, CDR1 is MNHNS and CDR2 is SASEGT. Trimming left V 8 bases short and J 1 base short, with 8 bases between.

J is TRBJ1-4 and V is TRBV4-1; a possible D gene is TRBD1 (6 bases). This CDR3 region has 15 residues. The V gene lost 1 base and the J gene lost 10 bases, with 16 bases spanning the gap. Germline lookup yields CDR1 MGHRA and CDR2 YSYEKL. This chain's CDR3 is CASSQVRGTRGKLFF. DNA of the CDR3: TGCGCCAGCAGCCAAGTGAGGGGGACTAGGGGAAAACTGTTTTTT.

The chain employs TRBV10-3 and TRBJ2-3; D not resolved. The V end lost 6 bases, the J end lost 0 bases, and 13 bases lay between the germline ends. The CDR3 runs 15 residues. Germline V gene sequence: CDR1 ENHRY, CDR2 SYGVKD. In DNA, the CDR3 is TGTGCCATCAGGGCAGGTACCCGTAGCACAGATACGCAGTATTTT. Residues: CAIRAGTRSTDTQYF.

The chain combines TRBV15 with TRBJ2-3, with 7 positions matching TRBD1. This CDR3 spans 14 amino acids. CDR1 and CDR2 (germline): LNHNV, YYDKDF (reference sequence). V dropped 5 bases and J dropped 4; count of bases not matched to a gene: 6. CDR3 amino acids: CATSLDRDADTQYF. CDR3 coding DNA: TGTGCCACCAGCCTCGACAGGGATGCAGATACGCAGTATTTT.

The CDR3 loop reads CASSLSQNQPQHF. For the CDR3, the DNA is TGTGCCAGCAGCTTAAGCCAAAATCAGCCCCAGCATTTT. J is TRBJ1-5 and V is TRBV7-2; no reliable D call. Trimming shortened V by 2 bases and J by 4 bases, and 6 bases separated the two germline ends. The germline V gene has CDR1 SGHTA and CDR2 FQGNSA. This CDR3 has 13 residues.

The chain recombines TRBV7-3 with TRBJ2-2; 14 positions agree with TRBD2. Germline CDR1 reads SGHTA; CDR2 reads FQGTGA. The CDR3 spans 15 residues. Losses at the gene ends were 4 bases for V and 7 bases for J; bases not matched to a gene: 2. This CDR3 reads CASSYGTSGGGELFF. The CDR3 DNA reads TGTGCCAGCAGCTACGGGACTAGCGGGGGCGGGGAGCTGTTTTTT.

CDR3 sequence (DNA): TGTGCCAGCGGTACAGGGGGTTATCAGCCCCAGCATTTT. Translated, it gives CASGTGGYQPQHF. V is TRBV18 and J is TRBJ1-5; 8 bases agree with TRBD1. The CDR3 has 13 amino acids. Trimming removed 8 bases from V and 5 bases from J; junction bases left unmatched: 5. The germline V gene has CDR1 KGHSH and CDR2 LQKENI.

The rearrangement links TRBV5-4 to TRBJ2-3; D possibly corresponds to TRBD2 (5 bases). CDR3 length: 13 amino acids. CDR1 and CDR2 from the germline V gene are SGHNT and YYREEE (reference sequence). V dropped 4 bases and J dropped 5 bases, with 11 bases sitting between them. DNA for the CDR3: TGTGCCAGCAGCACCTATCGGGGAGATACGCAGTATTTT. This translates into CASSTYRGDTQYF.

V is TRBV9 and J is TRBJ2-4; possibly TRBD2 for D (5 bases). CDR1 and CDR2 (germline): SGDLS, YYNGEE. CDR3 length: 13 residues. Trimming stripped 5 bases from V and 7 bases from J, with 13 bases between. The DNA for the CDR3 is TGTGCCAGCAGTGAGGGTATTGAGAACATTCAGTACTTC. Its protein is CASSEGIENIQYF.

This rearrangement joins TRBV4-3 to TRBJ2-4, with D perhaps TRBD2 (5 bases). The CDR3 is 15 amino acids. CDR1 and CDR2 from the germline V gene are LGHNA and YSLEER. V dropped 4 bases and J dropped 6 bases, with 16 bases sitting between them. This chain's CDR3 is CASSPLDWPGNIQYF. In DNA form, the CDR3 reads TGCGCCAGCAGCCCCCTGGACTGGCCAGGAAACATTCAGTACTTC.

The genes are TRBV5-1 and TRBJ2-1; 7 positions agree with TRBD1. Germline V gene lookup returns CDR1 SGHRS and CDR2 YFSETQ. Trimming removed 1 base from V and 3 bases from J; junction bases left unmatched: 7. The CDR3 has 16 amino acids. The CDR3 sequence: CASSLNTGTVYNEQFF. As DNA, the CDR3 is TGCGCCAGCAGCTTGAATACCGGGACAGTCTACAATGAGCAGTTCTTC.

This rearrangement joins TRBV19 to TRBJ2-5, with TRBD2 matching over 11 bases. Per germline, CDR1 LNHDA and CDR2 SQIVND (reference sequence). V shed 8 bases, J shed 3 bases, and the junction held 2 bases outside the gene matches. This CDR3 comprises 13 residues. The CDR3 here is CASGTSGKETQYF. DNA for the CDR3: TGTGCCAGTGGGACTAGCGGAAAAGAGACCCAGTACTTC.

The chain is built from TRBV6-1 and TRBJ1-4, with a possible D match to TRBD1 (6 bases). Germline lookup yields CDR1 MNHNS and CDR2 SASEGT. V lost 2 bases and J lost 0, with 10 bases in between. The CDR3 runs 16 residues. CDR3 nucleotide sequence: TGTGCCAGCAGTGAATGGCAGGGGACAACTAATGAAAAACTGTTTTTT. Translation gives CASSEWQGTTNEKLFF.

CDR3 DNA: TGTGCCAGCCGAGGAGGCGATGCTTCCTACAATGAGCAGTTCTTC. As protein: CASRGGDASYNEQFF. The chain has TRBV7-2 and TRBJ2-1, with D possibly being TRBD2 (5 bases). Trimming shortened V by 8 bases and J by 1 base, and 15 bases separated the two germline ends. CDR3 length: 15 amino acids. The germline V gene encodes CDR1 SGHTA and CDR2 FQGNSA. The whole variable domain, filled in from reference TRBV7-2 and TRBJ2-1, reads GAGVSQSPSNKVTEKGKDVELRCDPISGHTALYWYRQSLGQGLEFLIYFQGNSAPDKSGLPSDRFSAERTGGSVSTLTIQRTQQEDSAVYLCASRGGDASYNEQFFGPGTRLTVL.

The CDR3 sequence is CASSPKTGGSGNEQFF. In nucleotides, the CDR3 is TGTGCCAGCAGCCCTAAGACGGGGGGCAGCGGGAATGAGCAGTTCTTC. The V gene is TRBV7-2, the J gene TRBJ2-1, with a tentative D call TRBD2 (7 bases). V lost 5 bases and J 7 bases, leaving 21 bases between the germline ends. The CDR3 is 16 residues long. Germline V CDR1 and CDR2: SGHTA, FQGNSA.

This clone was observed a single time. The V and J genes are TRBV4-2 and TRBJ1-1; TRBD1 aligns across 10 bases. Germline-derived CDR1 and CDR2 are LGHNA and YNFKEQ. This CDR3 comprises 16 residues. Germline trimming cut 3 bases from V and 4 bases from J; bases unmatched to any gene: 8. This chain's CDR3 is CASSQGQGTLGTEAFF. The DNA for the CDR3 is TGTGCCAGCAGCCAGGGACAGGGGACCCTAGGCACTGAAGCTTTCTTT.

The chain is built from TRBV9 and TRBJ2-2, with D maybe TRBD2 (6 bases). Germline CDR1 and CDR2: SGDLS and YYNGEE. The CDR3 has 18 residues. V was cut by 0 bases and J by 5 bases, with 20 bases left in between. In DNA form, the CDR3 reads TGTGCCAGCAGCGTAGTACCCCAGGGCAGGGCGGGGACCGGGGAGCTGTTTTTT. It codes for CASSVVPQGRAGTGELFF.

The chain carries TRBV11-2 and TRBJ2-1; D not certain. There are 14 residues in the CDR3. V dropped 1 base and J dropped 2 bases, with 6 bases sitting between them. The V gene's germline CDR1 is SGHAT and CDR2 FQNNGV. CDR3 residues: CASSLGAAYNEQFF. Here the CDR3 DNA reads TGTGCCAGCAGCTTAGGGGCAGCCTACAATGAGCAGTTCTTC.